This is a list of T cell receptor beta chains from one sample in a study of blood T cells in healthy people across ages. MiXCR, run by TCRdb on the 5' RACE reads, gives a single entry per CDR3 protein. This repertoire shows over 950,000 distinct CDR3 sequences, approximately 50% found once; its top ten account for around 21%. Sequenced: blood. Source of these receptors: a woman aged 60-75 years in good health. Both conserved end residues are part of each CDR3. D genes are given only for firm matches. Size values are once, few and many counts, or a class for expanded clones, and some rows have none.

j_gene,d_gene,v_gene,abundance,CDR3aa,CDR3nt
TRBJ2-5,TRBD1,TRBV25-1,few,CASRGQNQETQYF,TGTGCCAGCAGGGGACAGAACCAAGAGACCCAGTACTTC
TRBJ2-3,NA,TRBV15,NA,CATSLADTQYF,TGTGCCACCAGCTTGGCAGATACGCAGTATTTT
TRBJ2-5,NA,TRBV28,NA,CASSFARTVRQETQYF,TGTGCCAGCAGTTTTGCCCGGACTGTCCGACAAGAGACCCAGTACTTC
TRBJ2-5,NA,TRBV12-3/TRBV12-4,few,CASMFLAAETQYF,TGTGCCAGCATGTTCCTTGCCGCGGAGACCCAGTACTTC
TRBJ2-7,TRBD2,TRBV5-4,NA,CASKTREATYEQYF,TGTGCCAGCAAAACTCGGGAGGCAACCTACGAGCAGTACTTC
TRBJ2-5,TRBD2,TRBV7-6,NA,CASSLAPALAGLETQYF,TGTGCCAGCAGTCTAGCCCCCGCGCTAGCGGGGTTGGAGACCCAGTACTTC
TRBJ2-5,TRBD2,TRBV7-2,NA,CASSLDGPLAGEDETQYF,TGTGCCAGCAGCTTAGACGGCCCCTTAGCGGGAGAAGACGAGACCCAGTACTTC
TRBJ2-7,NA,TRBV5-1,NA,CASSSSQAPYEQYF,TGCGCCAGCAGTTCTTCCCAGGCGCCCTACGAGCAGTACTTC
TRBJ2-6,TRBD1,TRBV7-2,NA,CASSGQGRTGANVLTF,TGTGCCAGCAGCGGACAGGGTAGGACTGGGGCCAACGTCCTGACTTTC
TRBJ2-1,TRBD2,TRBV20-1,once,CSARPGTSGHNEQFF,TGCAGTGCTAGACCCGGGACTAGCGGCCACAATGAGCAGTTCTTC
TRBJ2-7,TRBD2,TRBV20-1,NA,CSAILLAVNEQYF,TGCAGTGCTATACTACTAGCGGTCAACGAGCAGTACTTC
TRBJ1-5,NA,TRBV12-3/TRBV12-4,NA,CASRDQNQPQHF,TGTGCCAGCAGGGATCAGAATCAGCCCCAGCATTTT
TRBJ2-1,NA,TRBV5-1,NA,CASSLATNLGNEQFF,TGCGCCAGCAGCTTAGCGACGAACTTGGGCAATGAGCAGTTCTTC
TRBJ2-5,NA,TRBV28,NA,CVSSAWRRVQETQYF,TGTGTCAGCAGTGCCTGGCGGCGGGTCCAAGAGACCCAGTACTTC
TRBJ2-7,TRBD2,TRBV7-2,few,CASSLSTGGTYEQYF,TGTGCCAGCAGCTTATCTACGGGAGGGACCTACGAGCAGTACTTC
TRBJ2-7,NA,TRBV27,NA,CASSLSGGCGAEQYF,TGTGCCAGCAGTTTATCTGGAGGCTGCGGGGCCGAGCAGTACTTC
TRBJ2-5,NA,TRBV2,NA,CASKKSLAQETQYF,TGTGCCAGCAAAAAGTCTCTAGCTCAAGAGACCCAGTACTTC
TRBJ2-1,NA,TRBV7-2,few,CASSSPSQAYNEQFF,TGTGCCAGCAGCTCCCCCAGTCAAGCCTACAATGAGCAGTTCTTC
TRBJ2-3,NA,TRBV6-4,NA,CASSDSVLPTDTQYF,TGTGCCAGCAGTGACTCGGTCCTCCCCACAGATACGCAGTATTTT
TRBJ2-1,TRBD2,TRBV20-1,NA,CSAKGLAGGGEQFF,TGCAGTGCTAAAGGACTAGCGGGAGGGGGGGAGCAGTTCTTC
TRBJ2-7,NA,TRBV12-3/TRBV12-4,NA,CASSPRTAPSYEQYF,TGTGCCAGCAGCCCCCGGACGGCGCCCTCCTACGAGCAGTACTTC
TRBJ2-3,NA,TRBV9,NA,CASSVISGPRDTQYF,TGTGCCAGCAGCGTAATTAGCGGACCAAGGGATACGCAGTATTTT
TRBJ2-7,TRBD2,TRBV27,once,CASSFSGRYYEQYF,TGTGCCAGCAGTTTTTCCGGGAGGTACTACGAGCAGTACTTC
TRBJ2-3,NA,TRBV21-1,NA,CASSIGDRGADTQYF,TGTGCCAGCAGCATCGGAGACAGGGGAGCAGATACGCAGTATTTT
TRBJ2-3,TRBD1,TRBV6-2/TRBV6-3,few,CATMPGQEDTQYF,TGTGCCACCATGCCGGGACAGGAGGATACGCAGTATTTT
TRBJ2-1,NA,TRBV28,NA,CASSPNSLKGYNEQFF,TGTGCCAGCAGTCCCAACAGTTTAAAGGGCTACAATGAGCAGTTCTTC
TRBJ1-2,TRBD1,TRBV2,NA,CASTAGTGVRRGYGYTF,TGTGCCAGCACTGCTGGGACAGGGGTGCGTCGAGGCTATGGCTACACCTTC
TRBJ2-7,NA,TRBV6-6,few,CASSYQAGQISYEQYF,TGTGCCAGCAGTTACCAAGCGGGACAGATCTCCTACGAGCAGTACTTC
TRBJ2-7,TRBD1,TRBV20-1,few,CSAAPLTGGVYEQYF,TGCAGTGCTGCCCCCCTGACAGGGGGCGTCTACGAGCAGTACTTC
TRBJ2-1,NA,TRBV7-8,NA,CASSLLGRSRDEQFF,TGTGCCAGCAGCTTACTGGGCCGCAGTCGGGATGAGCAGTTCTTC
TRBJ2-2,NA,TRBV11-2,NA,CASSLMGGAGELFF,TGTGCCAGCAGCTTAATGGGTGGCGCCGGGGAGCTGTTTTTT
TRBJ2-1,NA,TRBV5-1,NA,CASSLVAAGHNEQFF,TGCGCCAGCAGCTTGGTGGCCGCAGGGCACAATGAGCAGTTCTTC
TRBJ1-6,NA,TRBV7-3,NA,CASSPQTVSSYNSPLHF,TGTGCCAGCAGCCCCCAGACAGTCAGCTCCTATAATTCACCCCTCCACTTT
TRBJ2-1,NA,TRBV12-3/TRBV12-4,NA,CASRPLGYNEQFF,TGTGCCAGCAGGCCTCTAGGTTACAATGAGCAGTTCTTC
TRBJ2-3,TRBD2,TRBV20-1,NA,CSAELAATDTQYF,TGCAGTGCCGAACTAGCGGCCACAGATACGCAGTATTTT
TRBJ2-1,TRBD2,TRBV20-1,NA,CSALAGVGNEQFF,TGCAGTGCCCTAGCGGGAGTCGGAAATGAGCAGTTCTTC
TRBJ2-7,NA,TRBV28,NA,CASSLTQYYEQYF,TGTGCCAGCAGTTTAACCCAATACTACGAGCAGTACTTC
TRBJ2-1,NA,TRBV20-1,NA,CSARLGGKLGNEQFF,TGCAGTGCTAGACTGGGTGGGAAGTTGGGAAATGAGCAGTTCTTC
TRBJ2-5,NA,TRBV27,NA,CASTVMETQYF,TGTGCCAGCACCGTGATGGAGACCCAGTACTTC
TRBJ2-3,NA,TRBV18,NA,CASSPLAGPATDTQYF,TGTGCCAGCTCACCGCTCGCGGGACCGGCTACAGATACGCAGTATTTT
TRBJ1-5,NA,TRBV7-9,few,CASSLGDGNNQPQHF,TGTGCCAGCAGCTTAGGGGACGGGAACAATCAGCCCCAGCATTTT
TRBJ2-7,TRBD1,TRBV4-1,NA,CASSPGTGGLYEQYF,TGCGCCAGCAGCCCTGGGACAGGGGGATTATACGAGCAGTACTTC
TRBJ2-6,NA,TRBV7-9,once,CASSLARGGGGANVLTF,TGTGCCAGCAGCTTAGCCCGGGGAGGAGGAGGGGCCAACGTCCTGACTTTC
TRBJ1-2,NA,TRBV7-2,NA,CASSLTNTFYTF,TGTGCCAGCAGCTTAACAAACACCTTCTACACCTTC
TRBJ2-5,TRBD1,TRBV11-2,NA,CASSLRLGGLEETQYF,TGTGCCAGCAGCTTGCGCCTAGGGGGCCTAGAAGAGACCCAGTACTTC
TRBJ2-1,TRBD1,TRBV5-1,NA,CASSLGPRGQGHNEQFF,TGCGCCAGCAGCTTGGGACCGAGGGGACAGGGTCACAATGAGCAGTTCTTC
TRBJ2-7,NA,TRBV2,NA,CASRRGDGTYEQYF,TGTGCCAGCAGAAGGGGGGACGGGACCTACGAGCAGTACTTC
TRBJ2-3,TRBD2,TRBV9,NA,CASSALAGGLHTQYF,TGTGCCAGCAGCGCACTAGCGGGAGGGCTACATACGCAGTATTTT
TRBJ2-5,TRBD2,TRBV4-1,NA,CASSQGTSGGNQETQNF,TGCGCCAGCAGCCAAGGGACTAGCGGGGGGAACCAAGAGACCCAAAACTTC
TRBJ2-7,NA,TRBV6-2/TRBV6-3,once,CASSYRQAGPSSYNEQYF,TGTGCCAGCAGTTACCGGCAGGCGGGCCCAAGCTCCTACAATGAGCAGTACTTC
TRBJ2-7,TRBD2,TRBV11-2,NA,CASSFLAGPVYF,TGTGCCAGCAGCTTTTTAGCGGGGCCCGTGTACTTC